This TCR beta chain emerged from a study of CD8 T cells in Susac syndrome. When the RNA was reverse transcribed, random hexamers were used with an input of roughly 0.45 to 1 ug. From the immunoSEQ multiplex PCR reads, TCRdb called clonotypes with MiXCR, one entry per CDR3 protein. The sample carries 100,000 to 150,000 distinct CDR3 sequences, over 85% recorded once. The germline V gene has CDR1 SGDLS and CDR2 YYNGEE. The CDR3 loop spans 15 amino acids. V gave up 0 bases and J gave up 2 bases; unmatched junction bases: 1. This receptor was taken from a human donor with Susac syndrome. The rearrangement links TRBV9 to TRBJ2-5, with 10 nucleotides matching TRBD2. Sequencing input: CD8+ T cells from PBMCs. The CDR3 DNA is TGTGCCAGCAGCGTAGTAGCGGGGGGACAAGAGACCCAGTACTTC. Translating gives CASSVVAGGQETQYF.